This T cell receptor (beta chain) was captured in a study of OX40 agonist ivuxolimab in advanced cancers. This CDR3 has 15 residues. Germline CDR1 reads MNHEY; CDR2 reads SVGAGI. Trimming pared 2 bases from V and 0 bases from J, leaving 10 bases between. Method: immunoSEQ multiplex PCR; TCRdb's copy keeps in-frame clones and lacks some. The sample holds over 5,500 clones, around 93% seen once. The sequenced sample was CD4+ or CD8+ T cells sorted from blood, obtained in a trial of the OX40 agonist ivuxolimab. The sequence came from an adult with an advanced solid tumor such as melanoma, head and neck, liver or kidney cancer. The chain uses TRBV6-5 and TRBJ1-1; D not resolved. As DNA, the CDR3 is TGTGCCAGCAGTTACCAACTAGCGGTGAACACTGAAGCTTTCTTT. Amino acid sequence: CASSYQLAVNTEAFF.